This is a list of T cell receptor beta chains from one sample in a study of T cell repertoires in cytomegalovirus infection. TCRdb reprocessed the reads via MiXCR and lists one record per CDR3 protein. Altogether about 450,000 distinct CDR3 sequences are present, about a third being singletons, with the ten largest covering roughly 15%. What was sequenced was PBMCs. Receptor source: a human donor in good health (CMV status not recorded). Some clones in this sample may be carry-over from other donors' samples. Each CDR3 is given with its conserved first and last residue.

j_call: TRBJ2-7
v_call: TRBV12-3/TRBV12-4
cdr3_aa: CASSLWSVSYEQYF

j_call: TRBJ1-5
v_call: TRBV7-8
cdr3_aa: CASSLLMEGGQPQHF

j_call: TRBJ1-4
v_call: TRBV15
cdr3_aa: CATSRGQGITNEKLFF

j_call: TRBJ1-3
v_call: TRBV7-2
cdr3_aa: CASSLSPQGSGNTIYF

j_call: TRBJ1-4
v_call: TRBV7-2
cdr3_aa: CASSLEAVGEKLFF

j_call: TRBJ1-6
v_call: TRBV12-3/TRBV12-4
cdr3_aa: CASSLSGGSLSPLHF

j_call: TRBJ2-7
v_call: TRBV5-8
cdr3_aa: CASSNRQGMFDEQYF

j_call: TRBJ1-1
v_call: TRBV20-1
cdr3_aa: CSAQQGASEAFF

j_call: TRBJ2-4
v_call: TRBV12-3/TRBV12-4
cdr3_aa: CASSKGAKNIQYF

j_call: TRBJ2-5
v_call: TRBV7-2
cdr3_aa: CASSFPGGGGGMTQYF

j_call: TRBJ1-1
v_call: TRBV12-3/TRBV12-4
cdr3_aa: CASSLPGTGNTEAFF

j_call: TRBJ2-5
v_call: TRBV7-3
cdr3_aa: CASSGDILVTQYF

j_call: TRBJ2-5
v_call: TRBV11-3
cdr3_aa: CASSASTGTGGQTQYF

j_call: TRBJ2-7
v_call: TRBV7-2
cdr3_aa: CASSSRRSGAPYEQYF

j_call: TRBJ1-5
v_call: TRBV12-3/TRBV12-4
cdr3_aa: CASSTGVGGPTQHF

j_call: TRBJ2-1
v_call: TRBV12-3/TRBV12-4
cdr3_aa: CASSPQLAGSYNEQFF

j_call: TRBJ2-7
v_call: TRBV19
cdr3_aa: CASSSLLGQAVGYEQYF

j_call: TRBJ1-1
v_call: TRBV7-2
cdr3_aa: CASSSKGGGTEAFF

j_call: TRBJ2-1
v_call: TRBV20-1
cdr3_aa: CSAGRKNEQFF

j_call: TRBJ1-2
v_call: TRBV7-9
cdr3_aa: CASSSFGQGEGYTF

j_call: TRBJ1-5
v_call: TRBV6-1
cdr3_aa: CASSDPHGQVNQPQHF

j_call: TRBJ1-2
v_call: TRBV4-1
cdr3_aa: CASSQASGRQLSYTF

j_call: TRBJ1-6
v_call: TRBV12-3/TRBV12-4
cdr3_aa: CASSPGVGTVDNSPLHF

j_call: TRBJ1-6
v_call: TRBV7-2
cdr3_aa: CASSRGQGWNSPLHF

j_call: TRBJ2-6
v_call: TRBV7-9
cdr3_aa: CASSLAQSSGANVLTF

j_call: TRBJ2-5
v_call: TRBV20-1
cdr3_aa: CSARKVTSVETQYF

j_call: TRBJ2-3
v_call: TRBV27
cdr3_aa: CASSLSLRSGVLSSSTDTQYF

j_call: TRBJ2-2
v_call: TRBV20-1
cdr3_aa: CSARNPPGLAGGSGELFF

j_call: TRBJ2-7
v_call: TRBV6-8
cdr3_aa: CASSYSETGRGEQYF

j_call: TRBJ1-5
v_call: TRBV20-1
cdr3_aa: CSARDQTNRANQPQHF

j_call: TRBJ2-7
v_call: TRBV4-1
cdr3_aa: CASSQTRGEQYF

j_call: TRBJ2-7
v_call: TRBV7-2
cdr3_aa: CASSLEGSGKYSYEQYF

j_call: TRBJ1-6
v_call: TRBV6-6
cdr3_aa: CASGDRSNSPLHF

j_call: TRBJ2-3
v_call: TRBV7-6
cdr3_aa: CASSLPGERDTQYF

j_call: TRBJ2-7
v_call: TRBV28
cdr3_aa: CASSSTTAPSYEQYF

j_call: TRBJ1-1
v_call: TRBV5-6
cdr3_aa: CASSSPMEAQAFF

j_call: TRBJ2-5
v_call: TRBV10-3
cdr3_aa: CAIGYLGQQETQYF

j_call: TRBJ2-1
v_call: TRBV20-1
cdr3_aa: CSARLLAGGHSEQLF

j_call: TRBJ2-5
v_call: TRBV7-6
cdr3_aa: CASSQGGPAGEQETQYF

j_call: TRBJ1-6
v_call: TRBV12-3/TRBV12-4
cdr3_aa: CASSPGGNLNSPLHF

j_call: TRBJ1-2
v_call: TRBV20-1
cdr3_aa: CSAYPNHAQPYHGYTF

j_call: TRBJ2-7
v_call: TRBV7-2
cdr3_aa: CASSSTGNYEQYF

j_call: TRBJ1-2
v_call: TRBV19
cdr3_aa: CASSSLRDRGNYGYTF

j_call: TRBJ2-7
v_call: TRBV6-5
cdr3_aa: CASSYKGGFPPYEQYF

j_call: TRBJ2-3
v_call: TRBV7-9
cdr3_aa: CASSSRGGQTQYF

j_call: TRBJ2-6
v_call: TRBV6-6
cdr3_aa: CASRPPGRLSGANVLTF

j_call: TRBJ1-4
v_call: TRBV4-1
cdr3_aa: CASSRGLTTNEKLFF

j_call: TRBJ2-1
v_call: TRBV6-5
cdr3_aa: CASSTGTGASYNEQFF

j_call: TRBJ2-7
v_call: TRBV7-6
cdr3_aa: CASSNRPEGRSRPYEQYF

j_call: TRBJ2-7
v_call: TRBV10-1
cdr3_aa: CASSEGRVPYEQYF

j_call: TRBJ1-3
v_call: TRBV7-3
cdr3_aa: CASSLAGQDSGNTIYF

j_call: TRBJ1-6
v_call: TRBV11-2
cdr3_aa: CASSLIGGNNSPLHF

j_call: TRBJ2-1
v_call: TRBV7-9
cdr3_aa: CASSLAPGGYNEQFF

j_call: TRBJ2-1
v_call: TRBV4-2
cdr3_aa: CASSHSPGQASFGEQFF

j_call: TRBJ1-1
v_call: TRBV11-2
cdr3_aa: CASSVTGDAEAFF

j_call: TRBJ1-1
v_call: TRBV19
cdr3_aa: CASSSSTAKNTEAFF